The 11 T cell receptor beta chains below all came from one sample that was sequenced in a study of T-cell memory formation after mild COVID-19. MiXCR, run by TCRdb on the 5' RACE reads, gives a single entry per CDR3 protein. The data hold 250,000 to 350,000 distinct CDR3 sequences, with approximately 19% observed a single time. The source material was PBMCs or a T cell subset sorted from them (not recorded which). These receptors all stem from a man in his late teens or twenties who had mild COVID-19 (a few samples of this study predate the infection). Cell type and time point are not known.

This chain links TRBV4-3 with TRBJ1-1; D unresolved. This CDR3 comprises 15 residues. Per germline, CDR1 LGHNA and CDR2 YSLEER. Trimming left V 0 bases short and J 0 bases short, with 8 bases between. CDR3 DNA: TGCGCCAGCAGCCAAGACTGGCCACTGAACACTGAAGCTTTCTTT. Translated: CASSQDWPLNTEAFF.

J is TRBJ1-2 and V is TRBV9; 7 nucleotides agree with TRBD1. Unmatched junction bases numbered 8, after V lost 2 bases and J lost 4 bases. The CDR3 totals 15 residues. CDR1 is SGDLS and CDR2 is YYNGEE in the germline V gene. Here the CDR3 DNA reads TGTGCCAGCAGCGTGGCGGGACAGCCTCGCTATGGCTACACCTTC. Protein: CASSVAGQPRYGYTF.

There are a few counts of this clonotype. This rearrangement joins TRBV5-1 to TRBJ2-3; no definite D call. Germline CDR1 reads SGHRS; CDR2 reads YFSETQ. V gave up 5 bases and J gave up 6 bases, with 13 bases separating them. CDR3 length: 13 residues. Written as DNA, the CDR3 is TGCGCCAGCAGATTCTCACGCCCCGATACGCAGTATTTT. Amino acid sequence: CASRFSRPDTQYF.

The chain combines TRBV10-3 with TRBJ1-1; a possible D gene is TRBD1 (5 bases). Germline V gene lookup returns CDR1 ENHRY and CDR2 SYGVKD. With 10 bases removed from V and 4 bases from J, the gap between germline ends came to 19 bases. This CDR3 has 14 amino acids. DNA of the CDR3: TGTGCCACTCAAACCAGGGAGGCGGGCACTGAAGCTTTCTTT. This sequence encodes CATQTREAGTEAFF.

The chain links TRBV24-1 to TRBJ1-4; maybe TRBD1 (6 bases). Germline V gives CDR1 KGHDR, CDR2 SFDVKD. Trimming cost V 4 bases and J 8 bases, with 16 bases left between them. This CDR3 contains 15 residues. The CDR3 spells CATSDPTGQGEKLFF. CDR3 coding DNA: TGTGCCACCAGTGACCCGACAGGCCAAGGCGAAAAACTGTTTTTT.

The chain links TRBV6-2 or TRBV6-3 to TRBJ1-2; 9 nucleotides agree with TRBD1. CDR3 size: 19 residues. CDR1 is MNHEY, CDR2 SVGEGT, per germline. Germline trimming cut 4 bases from V and 3 bases from J; bases unmatched to any gene: 18. CDR3 nucleotide sequence: TGTGCCAGCAGTTTGCCGTCAAGCGGGACAGGGAAGCGATACTATGGCTACACCTTC. It yields the protein CASSLPSSGTGKRYYGYTF.

The gene calls are TRBV7-9 and TRBJ2-7, with D uncertain. Trimming removed 4 bases from V and 0 bases from J, with 10 bases in between. CDR1 and CDR2 from the germline V gene are SEHNR and FQNEAQ (reference sequence). The length of the CDR3 is 14 residues. The CDR3 DNA reads TGTGCCAGCAGCTCGGGCCCCACCTCCTACGAGCAGTACTTC. The encoded protein is CASSSGPTSYEQYF.

J is TRBJ1-1 and V is TRBV7-2, with D possibly being TRBD1 (6 bases). The CDR3 totals 11 residues. Germline values: CDR1 SGHTA, CDR2 FQGNSA. Trimming left V 8 bases short and J 7 bases short, with 11 bases between. The CDR3 region has the DNA TGTGCCAGCGGATTACAGGGTGAAGCTTTCTTT. Amino acid sequence: CASGLQGEAFF. Based on the CDR3 plus reference TRBV7-2 and TRBJ1-1, the full variable domain is GAGVSQSPSNKVTEKGKDVELRCDPISGHTALYWYRQSLGQGLEFLIYFQGNSAPDKSGLPSDRFSAERTGGSVSTLTIQRTQQEDSAVYLCASGLQGEAFFGQGTRLTVV.

This clonotype has only a few counts. The V call is TRBV20-1, the J call TRBJ2-3; 8 positions match TRBD2. The CDR3 spans 15 residues. With 5 bases clipped from V and 6 bases from J, the junction kept 13 bases outside the gene matches. Germline CDR1 and CDR2: DFQATT and SNEGSKA (reference sequence). DNA for the CDR3: TGCAGTGCTGGTCGTAGGCGGGGGGAAAGCGATACGCAGTATTTT. Encoded protein: CSAGRRRGESDTQYF.

This clonotype has more than one count but fewer than ten. The chain recombines TRBV5-4 with TRBJ1-2, with unresolved D. Germline CDR1 reads SGHNT; CDR2 reads YYREEE (reference sequence). Trimming took off 1 base at V and 4 bases at J, with 8 bases between the two ends. The CDR3 is made up of 13 amino acids. CDR3 sequence reads: CASSLTDPYGYTF. The CDR3 region has the DNA TGTGCCAGCAGCTTGACAGACCCCTATGGCTACACCTTC.

The chain couples TRBV30 to TRBJ2-3, with D maybe TRBD2 (5 bases). Germline assignment: CDR1 GTSNPN and CDR2 SVGIG (reference sequence). This CDR3 comprises 14 residues. V lost 0 bases to trimming and J lost 2 bases, with 9 bases between them. CDR3 sequence: CAWSVKGVTDTQYF. CDR3 bases: TGTGCCTGGAGTGTCAAGGGAGTCACAGATACGCAGTATTTT.